This T cell receptor (beta chain) was obtained from a study of cytotoxic CD8 clonotypes in ibrutinib-treated CLL. Clones were sequenced by immunoSEQ multiplex PCR, and TCRdb holds only the in-frame ones, with some missing. The profile shows hundreds of thousands of clones, just under 80% of them singletons. As to this clone: Its specificity is unknown.

Whole-study results and caveats: Elevated clonality accompanied ibrutinib response, with a return toward baseline values at progression.

This sequence was found in a human donor with chronic lymphocytic leukemia. Sequencing was performed on PBMCs, taken before ibrutinib treatment.

The DNA of the CDR3 is TGTGCCAGCAGTGAACCGGAACTCTCCTACGAGCAGTACTTC. It codes for CASSEPELSYEQYF. The chain uses TRBV6-1 and TRBJ2-7; no clear D gene. The V gene's germline CDR1 is MNHNS and CDR2 SASEGT. CDR3 length: 14 residues. V dropped 2 bases and J dropped 0 bases, with 8 bases sitting between them.